This T cell receptor beta chain was profiled in a study of Ad26.COV2.S vaccination and SARS-CoV-2 variants. The junction had 8 bases not matched to a gene; V was cut back by 8 bases and J by 5 bases. The CDR3 consists of 13 residues. Germline V gene lookup returns CDR1 MDHEN and CDR2 SYDVKM. Method: immunoSEQ multiplex PCR; TCRdb's copy keeps in-frame clones and lacks some. The table shows about 480,000 clones, with 70% to 90% occurring only once. Treatment meaning: over 15 received Ad26.COV2.S at low or high dose, single or two shots; about 5 received placebo; per-sample allocation not given. Day 63 after the first vaccine or placebo injection was the time point for sampling.

The sequenced sample was peripheral blood, obtained in a trial of Ad26.COV2.S vaccine versus placebo. The receptor was derived from a person between 18 and 65 years old who received the Ad26.COV2.S COVID-19 vaccine or a placebo. V is TRBV28 and J is TRBJ2-5; 7 bases align to TRBD2. This CDR3 is CASRGEVWETQYF. In DNA, the CDR3 is TGTGCCAGCCGGGGGGAGGTCTGGGAGACCCAGTACTTC.